One sample yielded the 31 T cell receptor beta chains listed below, sequenced in a study of cytomegalovirus exposure and HLA in healthy donors. PCR employed 60 Vbeta and 13 Jbeta primers. Produced via immunoSEQ multiplex PCR; TCRdb's table is partial and in-frame only. The sample lists 55,000 to 80,000 clones; about 72% were seen once. Sequencing input: PBMCs. The receptors shown here come from a man aged 35 to 55 in good health and CMV-seropositive.

The V call is TRBV13, the J call TRBJ1-3; D call uncertain. Trimming left V 5 bases short and J 2 bases short, with 10 bases between. This CDR3 region has 14 residues. In germline, CDR1 is PRHDT, CDR2 FYEKMQ (reference sequence). The CDR3 DNA follows: TGTGCCAGCAGCCGCGTATTAACTGGAAACACCATATATTTT. This sequence encodes CASSRVLTGNTIYF. Full variable domain (outside the CDR3, taken from reference TRBV13 and TRBJ1-3): AAGVIQSPRHLIKEKRETATLKCYPIPRHDTVYWYQQGPGQDPQFLISFYEKMQSDKGSIPDRFSAQQFSDYHSELNMSSLELGDSALYFCASSRVLTGNTIYFGEGSWLTVV.

The gene calls are TRBV7-2 and TRBJ1-2; no firm D call. The CDR3 loop spans 15 amino acids. V was cut by 1 base and J by 2 bases, with 11 bases left in between. Looked up from germline, CDR1 is SGHTA and CDR2 is FQGNSA. The chain's CDR3 is CASSLEAGRNYGYTF. CDR3 nucleotide sequence: TGTGCCAGCAGCTTAGAGGCAGGTAGAAACTATGGCTACACCTTC.

This chain joins TRBV9 and TRBJ2-4; 9 nucleotides line up with TRBD2. Germline CDR1 and CDR2: SGDLS and YYNGEE. This CDR3 has 19 residues. Germline trimming cut 0 bases from V and 6 bases from J; bases unmatched to any gene: 16. CDR3 in amino acids: CASSVEGWAGGLGSNIQYF. The CDR3 DNA reads TGTGCCAGCAGCGTAGAAGGTTGGGCGGGGGGGCTAGGGTCAAACATTCAGTACTTC.

The chain uses TRBV19 and TRBJ2-2; D is perhaps TRBD2 (5 bases). Germline CDR1 reads LNHDA; CDR2 reads SQIVND (reference sequence). This CDR3 region has 13 residues. Deletions cut 4 bases from V and 8 bases from J, with 11 bases between. In DNA, the CDR3 is TGTGCCAGTAGTACATGGACTGTAGGGGAGCTGTTTTTT. Translation gives CASSTWTVGELFF.

A few counts support this clone. CDR3 sequence reads: CASSYRTGGDSPLHF. The CDR3 DNA reads TGTGCCAGCAGCTATCGGACAGGGGGCGATTCACCCCTCCACTTT. This chain connects TRBV5-4 to TRBJ1-6, with 11 bases identical to TRBD1. Trimming at V came to 3 bases and at J to 8 bases, leaving 4 bases not matched to a gene. The V gene's germline CDR1 is SGHNT and CDR2 YYREEE (reference sequence). The CDR3 spans 15 residues.

This clone showed up just a few times. The chain carries TRBV5-4 and TRBJ2-5, with 7 bases aligning to TRBD1. V lost 1 base to trimming and J lost 5 bases; unmatched junction nucleotides: 5. Germline V gives CDR1 SGHNT, CDR2 YYREEE (reference sequence). The CDR3 has 14 residues. The CDR3, as DNA: TGTGCCAGCAGCTTGACGGGACAGAGGGAGACCCAGTACTTC. Translation gives CASSLTGQRETQYF.

This chain connects TRBV6-5 to TRBJ2-2; TRBD2 might be the D (5 bases). The CDR3 length is 13 residues. CDR1 is MNHEY, CDR2 SVGAGI, per germline. V was clipped by 10 bases and J by 4 bases, with 13 bases between them. CDR3 residues: CATKRRGTGELFF. The CDR3, as DNA: TGTGCCACCAAGCGGCGTGGCACCGGGGAGCTGTTTTTT.

The rearrangement links TRBV5-1 to TRBJ1-4; 8 bases match TRBD1. With 0 bases clipped from V and 7 bases from J, the junction kept 2 bases outside the gene matches. The CDR3 length is 14 residues. Germline assignment: CDR1 SGHRS and CDR2 YFSETQ. The CDR3 region is CASSLGTGTEKLFF. CDR3 in DNA: TGCGCCAGCAGCTTGGGGACAGGGACTGAAAAACTGTTTTTT.

The chain joins TRBV5-6 to TRBJ2-6; 7 nucleotides line up with TRBD2. CDR3 size: 17 residues. Germline V gives CDR1 SGHDT, CDR2 YYEEEE. After removal of 4 bases from V and 1 base from J, the junction contained 8 bases not matched to a gene. This chain's CDR3 is CASSRGRGLSGANVLTF. The CDR3 bases are TGTGCCAGCAGCCGGGGACGGGGACTATCTGGGGCCAACGTCCTGACTTTC.

This clone was detected a few times. The chain combines TRBV10-1 with TRBJ1-1; D perhaps matches TRBD1 (5 bases). Germline CDR1 reads WNHNN; CDR2 reads SYGVQD (reference sequence). The CDR3 consists of 14 residues. Trimming removed 6 bases from V and 1 base from J, with 12 bases in between. DNA of the CDR3: TGCGCCAGCAGACCGTCGGACAAGAACACTGAAGCTTTCTTT. It is translated as CASRPSDKNTEAFF.

About this clone itself: This CDR3 is missing its conserved last phenylalanine or tryptophan, likely due to a read error. No DNA is shown, since the ends of the CDR3 on it are uncertain; the CDR3 is the one TCRdb lists. CDR3 region: CSAREGRNPLV. The chain employs TRBV20-1 and TRBJ2-3; no DNA check was done on the table's D call, TRBD1. CDR1 and CDR2 from the germline V gene are DFQATT and SNEGSKA (reference sequence). The CDR3 has 11 residues if both end residues are counted.

The chain combines TRBV5-1 with TRBJ2-1, with D perhaps TRBD1 (5 bases). Germline-derived CDR1 and CDR2 are SGHRS and YFSETQ. The CDR3 runs 14 residues. The V and J ends lost 0 bases and 8 bases respectively, with 12 bases between them. The CDR3 protein is CASSLVAGWDEQFF. In DNA, the CDR3 is TGCGCCAGCAGCTTGGTGGCAGGGTGGGATGAGCAGTTCTTC.

The chain has TRBV7-9 and TRBJ2-1, with 7 positions matching TRBD2. V shed 6 bases and J 6 bases; nucleotides not matched to a gene: 8. The germline gives CDR1 SEHNR, CDR2 FQNEAQ (reference sequence). The length of the CDR3 is 14 residues. CDR3 nucleotides: TGTGCCAGCAGGGTAGCGGGTGGGGGCAATGAGCAGTTCTTC. It codes for CASRVAGGGNEQFF.

The chain employs TRBV5-8 and TRBJ2-6; D is possibly TRBD1 (6 bases). The CDR3 contains 18 residues. The V gene's germline CDR1 is SGHTS and CDR2 YDEGEE. V was trimmed by 0 bases and J by 0 bases, leaving 13 bases between them. In nucleotides, the CDR3 is TGTGCCAGCAGCTTGGCTATGACAGGCAGCTCTGGGGCCAACGTCCTGACTTTC. As protein: CASSLAMTGSSGANVLTF. Combining the CDR3 with reference TRBV5-8 and TRBJ2-6 gives the whole variable domain EAGVTQSPTHLIKTRGQQATLRCSPISGHTSVYWYQQALGLGLQFLLWYDEGEERNRGNFPPRFSGRQFPNYSSELNVNALELEDSALYLCASSLAMTGSSGANVLTFGAGSRLTVL.

The chain links TRBV7-2 to TRBJ2-5, with 11 bases fitting TRBD2. This CDR3 is 15 amino acids long. The ends lost 2 bases at V and 3 bases at J; junction bases unmatched: 2. In germline, CDR1 is SGHTA, CDR2 FQGNSA. The CDR3 loop is CASSLSSGGKETQYF. CDR3 DNA sequence: TGTGCCAGCAGCTTATCTAGCGGGGGGAAAGAGACCCAGTACTTC.

This clone has only one observation. Other nucleotide sequences in the sample specify the same CDR3. CDR3 sequence: CASSVRTGELFF. DNA for the CDR3: TGTGCCAGCAGCGTCCGGACCGGGGAGCTGTTTTTT. The chain joins TRBV9 to TRBJ2-2; no clear D gene. The CDR3 extends over 12 amino acids. Trimming cost V 2 bases and J 5 bases, with 4 bases left between them. Per germline, CDR1 SGDLS and CDR2 YYNGEE.

The V call is TRBV2, the J call TRBJ1-4; 8 bases fit TRBD1. Germline-derived CDR1 and CDR2 are SNHLY and FYNNEI. The CDR3 consists of 13 residues. V lost 9 bases to trimming and J lost 7 bases; unmatched junction nucleotides: 7. CDR3 sequence: CASGQGAIEKLFF. The CDR3 DNA sequence: TGTGCCAGTGGACAGGGAGCTATTGAAAAACTGTTTTTT.

The chain carries TRBV7-9 and TRBJ1-1; no clear D gene. V lost 1 base and J 3 bases, leaving 6 bases between the germline ends. There are 13 residues in the CDR3. Germline loops: CDR1 SEHNR, CDR2 FQNEAQ (reference sequence). CDR3 sequence reads: CASSLELDTEAFF. In DNA, the CDR3 is TGTGCCAGCAGCTTAGAGCTTGACACTGAAGCTTTCTTT.

The chain has TRBV28 and TRBJ2-3; perhaps TRBD1 as D (5 bases). V was trimmed by 6 bases and J by 8 bases, leaving 24 bases between them. This CDR3 region has 16 residues. Germline V CDR1 and CDR2: MDHEN, SYDVKM. In DNA, the CDR3 is TGTGCCAGCAGCCGTTATGACAGCATGGGGCAGGGTACGCAGTATTTT. Its translation is CASSRYDSMGQGTQYF.

The chain uses TRBV25-1 and TRBJ2-1; 9 bases agree with TRBD2. With V trimmed by 3 bases and J by 3 bases, 12 bases remained unmatched. The germline CDR1 and CDR2 sequences are MGHDK and SYGVNS. The CDR3 covers 18 residues. DNA of the CDR3: TGTGCCAGCAGTGACCCGACCCGGGCTAGCGGGGTCTACAATGAGCAGTTCTTC. The encoded protein is CASSDPTRASGVYNEQFF.

This clone was seen only a few times. CDR3 in DNA: TGTGCCATCAGTGAGGAGGACAGGAACCCATCCTACGAGCAGTACTTC. Its protein product is CAISEEDRNPSYEQYF. This chain links TRBV10-3 with TRBJ2-7; 7 positions match TRBD1. Trimming cost V 2 bases and J 1 base; bases outside gene matches: 8. In germline, CDR1 is ENHRY, CDR2 SYGVKD. The CDR3 contains 16 residues.

This clone was observed a few times. CDR3: CASSWRGWADTQYF. The CDR3 bases are TGTGCCAGCAGCTGGAGGGGTTGGGCAGATACGCAGTATTTT. The genes are TRBV11-3 and TRBJ2-3; perhaps TRBD2 as D (6 bases). The CDR3 consists of 14 residues. Germline V CDR1 and CDR2: SGHNT, YENEEA. The V end was cut by 4 bases, the J end by 4 bases, with 12 bases between. The full variable domain, rest sourced from reference TRBV11-3 and TRBJ2-3, is EAGVVQSPRYKIIEKKQPVAFWCNPISGHNTLYWYLQNLGQGPELLIRYENEEAVDDSQLPKDRFSAERLKGVDSTLKIQPAELGDSAVYLCASSWRGWADTQYFGPGTRLTVL.

Here the CDR3 DNA reads TGTGCCAGCAGTTGGCCCGGGGGGAGTCAGCCCCAGCATTTT. Translated, it gives CASSWPGGSQPQHF. V usage is TRBV6-6 and J usage is TRBJ1-5; a weak D match, TRBD1 (5 bases). The CDR3 runs 14 residues. The V end lost 4 bases, the J end lost 6 bases, and 13 bases lay between the germline ends. The germline CDR1 and CDR2 sequences are MNHNY and SVGAGI (reference sequence).

V and J are TRBV5-1 and TRBJ2-3; 16 positions agree with TRBD2. Germline assignment: CDR1 SGHRS and CDR2 YFSETQ. With V trimmed by 3 bases and J by 3 bases, 13 bases remained unmatched. The CDR3 spans 20 residues. This CDR3 reads CASSSTIPGLAGGLTDTQYF. The CDR3 region has the DNA TGCGCCAGCAGCTCCACTATCCCGGGACTAGCGGGGGGGCTGACAGATACGCAGTATTTT. The full variable domain, in which reference TRBV5-1 and TRBJ2-3 provide the parts outside the CDR3, is KAGVTQTPRYLIKTRGQQVTLSCSPISGHRSVSWYQQTPGQGLQFLFEYFSETQRNKGNFPGRFSGRQFSNSRSEMNVSTLELGDSALYLCASSSTIPGLAGGLTDTQYFGPGTRLTVL.

V usage is TRBV5-1 and J usage is TRBJ2-3; 9 bases line up with TRBD2. Trimming took 0 bases from V and 2 from J; bases not matched to a gene: 1. Germline CDR1 is SGHRS and CDR2 is YFSETQ. The CDR3 is 15 residues long. The CDR3 DNA is TGCGCCAGCAGCTTGGGACTAGCGGACACAGATACGCAGTATTTT. Protein sequence: CASSLGLADTDTQYF.

The rearrangement uses TRBV7-2 and TRBJ2-2; 10 positions agree with TRBD2. The CDR3 sequence is 16 residues long. The ends lost 5 bases at V and 3 bases at J; junction bases unmatched: 6. Germline CDR1 reads SGHTA; CDR2 reads FQGNSA. The CDR3 here is CASSPPAGGYTGELFF. DNA of the CDR3: TGTGCCAGCAGCCCACCAGCGGGGGGGTACACCGGGGAGCTGTTTTTT. Combining the CDR3 with reference TRBV7-2 and TRBJ2-2 gives the whole variable domain GAGVSQSPSNKVTEKGKDVELRCDPISGHTALYWYRQSLGQGLEFLIYFQGNSAPDKSGLPSDRFSAERTGGSVSTLTIQRTQQEDSAVYLCASSPPAGGYTGELFFGEGSRLTVL.

This clone turned up a few times. The chain employs TRBV11-2 and TRBJ2-6, with D perhaps matching TRBD1 (5 bases). Germline V lookup: CDR1 SGHAT, CDR2 FQNNGV. V lost 0 bases to trimming and J lost 3 bases, with 9 bases between them. The length of the CDR3 is 16 residues. CDR3 coding DNA: TGTGCCAGCAGCTTAGATAGGGGCCGTGGGGCCAACGTCCTGACTTTC. This codes for CASSLDRGRGANVLTF.

The rearrangement links TRBV6-5 to TRBJ2-7; a possible D gene is TRBD1 (6 bases). This CDR3 is built from 14 residues. Germline V lookup: CDR1 MNHEY, CDR2 SVGAGI. Trimming stripped 6 bases from V and 3 bases from J, with 15 bases between. As DNA, the CDR3 is TGTGCCAGCAGGGGAGCAGAACAGGGCTACGAGCAGTACTTC. This sequence encodes CASRGAEQGYEQYF.

The chain uses TRBV12-5 and TRBJ2-3; a possible D gene is TRBD1 (6 bases). CDR1 is LGHNT, CDR2 FRNRAP, per germline. V shed 2 bases and J shed 14 bases, with 29 bases lying between them. The CDR3 runs to 17 residues. For the CDR3, the DNA is TGTGCTAGTGGTTTGTGGCCCCACAGGGCAGGGGCCCTTAAGCCGTATTTT. Translation gives CASGLWPHRAGALKPYF.

In its sample, this clone was seen a few times. The chain has TRBV9 and TRBJ2-7; 7 bases match TRBD1. The germline CDR1 and CDR2 sequences are SGDLS and YYNGEE. The CDR3 loop spans 13 amino acids. Trimming took 3 bases from V and 5 from J; bases not matched to a gene: 5. CDR3 amino acids: CASSGLQGNEQYF. CDR3 DNA: TGTGCCAGCAGCGGTTTACAGGGGAACGAGCAGTACTTC. The full variable domain, rest sourced from reference TRBV9 and TRBJ2-7, is DSGVTQTPKHLITATGQRVTLRCSPRSGDLSVYWYQQSLDQGLQFLIQYYNGEERAKGNILERFSAQQFPDLHSELNLSSLELGDSALYFCASSGLQGNEQYFGPGTRLTVT.

The chain carries TRBV9 and TRBJ1-5; no clear D. Germline assignment: CDR1 SGDLS and CDR2 YYNGEE. V dropped 0 bases and J dropped 2 bases, with 12 bases sitting between them. The CDR3 has 16 amino acids. CDR3 sequence: CASSVATRPGNQPQHF. The CDR3, as DNA: TGTGCCAGCAGCGTAGCGACACGACCTGGCAATCAGCCCCAGCATTTT.